These 24 T cell receptor beta chains originate from one sample sequenced in a study of blood T cell repertoires in COVID-19. Data came from immunoSEQ multiplex PCR; TCRdb stores just in-frame clones and leaves some out. The sample lists 220,000 or so clones; roughly 90% were seen once. The specimen was PBMCs or T cells enriched from blood (not recorded which). These receptors all stem from a young man who had been exposed to COVID-19.

V gene TRBV28 combines with J gene TRBJ1-2, with D unresolved. This CDR3 spans 13 amino acids. In germline, CDR1 is MDHEN, CDR2 SYDVKM. The ends were cut back, 0 bases at V and 3 bases at J, with 5 bases in the middle. CDR3 nucleotide sequence: TGTGCCAGCAGTTTATGGTCGGACTATGGCTACACCTTC. Translated: CASSLWSDYGYTF.

The chain links TRBV4-3 to TRBJ1-2; 8 bases fit TRBD1. The length of the CDR3 is 16 residues. From germline, CDR1 is LGHNA and CDR2 YSLEER. V lost 0 bases, J lost 3 bases, and 6 bases stayed unmatched. CDR3 sequence: CASSQDFRGLDYGYTF. The CDR3 DNA sequence: TGCGCCAGCAGCCAAGATTTCAGGGGGCTTGACTATGGCTACACCTTC.

This clone occurred once. The chain employs TRBV5-1 and TRBJ1-6; D is possibly TRBD1 (5 bases). V gave up 4 bases and J gave up 9 bases, with 11 bases separating them. The germline V gene encodes CDR1 SGHRS and CDR2 YFSETQ. The CDR3 is 13 residues long. CDR3 sequence: CASSAAGLSPLHF. CDR3 nucleotide sequence: TGCGCCAGCAGCGCTGCAGGGCTTTCACCCCTCCACTTT.

In nucleotides, the CDR3 is TGTGCCAGTAGCCCAGGGGCAGGGTGGAGCTATGGCTACACCTTC. It specifies CASSPGAGWSYGYTF. V is TRBV19 and J is TRBJ1-2; D may be TRBD1 (6 bases). The CDR3 covers 15 residues. V was pared by 6 bases and J by 4 bases, with 18 bases between. CDR1 LNHDA and CDR2 SQIVND come from the germline V gene (reference sequence).

This clone came up once. CDR3 in DNA: TGCGCCAGCAGCTCACAGGGTATTAACACTGAAGCTTTCTTT. Translated: CASSSQGINTEAFF. The chain carries TRBV5-1 and TRBJ1-1, with D possibly being TRBD1 (6 bases). The germline V gene has CDR1 SGHRS and CDR2 YFSETQ. This CDR3 has 14 residues. V dropped 3 bases and J dropped 2 bases, with 11 bases sitting between them. The full variable domain, with the rest looked up from reference TRBV5-1 and TRBJ1-1, is KAGVTQTPRYLIKTRGQQVTLSCSPISGHRSVSWYQQTPGQGLQFLFEYFSETQRNKGNFPGRFSGRQFSNSRSEMNVSTLELGDSALYLCASSSQGINTEAFFGQGTRLTVV.

The chain has TRBV19 and TRBJ1-6; 7 positions match TRBD1. Germline loops: CDR1 LNHDA, CDR2 SQIVND (reference sequence). The CDR3 extends over 14 amino acids. Germline trimming cut 4 bases from V and 6 bases from J; bases unmatched to any gene: 3. DNA for the CDR3: TGTGCCAGTAGTAGCCGGGACAGTAATTCACCCCTCCACTTT. Protein: CASSSRDSNSPLHF.

The chain combines TRBV5-1 with TRBJ2-3; 8 nucleotides match TRBD2. CDR1 and CDR2 from the germline V gene are SGHRS and YFSETQ. This CDR3 comprises 15 residues. V lost 4 bases and J lost 1; bases outside the gene matches: 5. The CDR3 sequence: CASSVRGGGTDTQYF. DNA of the CDR3: TGCGCCAGCAGCGTACGGGGGGGAGGCACAGATACGCAGTATTTT.

This sequence joins TRBV7-3 and TRBJ1-1; D gene unclear. The CDR3 extends over 13 amino acids. Trimming stripped 0 bases from V and 5 bases from J, with 7 bases between. CDR1 and CDR2 (germline): SGHTA, FQGTGA. CDR3 protein: CASSLTPRTEAFF. The CDR3 DNA is TGTGCCAGCAGCTTAACTCCCCGGACTGAAGCTTTCTTT.

This clone was observed a single time. Distinct nucleotide sequences in the sample also encode this CDR3. This chain joins TRBV5-8 and TRBJ2-5; 10 nucleotides align to TRBD2. This CDR3 spans 14 amino acids. With 1 base clipped from V and 5 bases from J, the junction kept 2 bases outside the gene matches. Germline assignment: CDR1 SGHTS and CDR2 YDEGEE. CDR3 DNA: TGTGCCAGCAGCTTGTTAGCGGGGGGTGAGACCCAGTACTTC. It encodes CASSLLAGGETQYF.

This clone was found once. The chain employs TRBV7-8 and TRBJ2-5; 9 nucleotides match TRBD2. Germline V gives CDR1 SGHVS, CDR2 FQNEAQ. The CDR3 extends over 14 amino acids. J gave up 5 bases and V 6 bases, and 7 bases lay outside the gene matches. Here the CDR3 reads CASSKAGGDETQYF. CDR3 bases: TGTGCCAGCAGTAAAGCGGGGGGCGACGAGACCCAGTACTTC.

A single count supports this clone. The chain joins TRBV19 to TRBJ1-3; no definite D call. V lost 6 bases to trimming and J lost 0 bases, with 9 bases between them. The CDR3 loop spans 14 amino acids. Germline assignment: CDR1 LNHDA and CDR2 SQIVND (reference sequence). Here the CDR3 reads CASRLEISGNTIYF. DNA of the CDR3: TGTGCCAGTAGACTTGAAATCTCTGGAAACACCATATATTTT.

J is TRBJ1-4 and V is TRBV30; D call uncertain. Germline loops: CDR1 GTSNPN, CDR2 SVGIG (reference sequence). There are 12 residues in the CDR3. V lost 7 bases to trimming and J lost 6 bases, with 12 bases between them. CDR3 nucleotide sequence: TGTGCCTCCACCGCTAGAGATGAAAAACTGTTTTTT. This translates into CASTARDEKLFF.

The chain carries TRBV19 and TRBJ1-5; 8 bases are a match to TRBD1. Germline V gene data show CDR1 as LNHDA and CDR2 as SQIVND (reference sequence). CDR3 length: 15 residues. After removal of 7 bases from V and 5 bases from J, the junction contained 10 bases not matched to a gene. CDR3 DNA: TGTGCCAGTAAGACTTCAGGGGGCGAGTATCAGCCCCAGCATTTT. It specifies CASKTSGGEYQPQHF.

The rearrangement uses TRBV10-2 and TRBJ2-7, with 7 positions matching TRBD1. Trimming at V came to 6 bases and at J to 1 base, leaving 12 bases not matched to a gene. The CDR3 extends over 16 amino acids. From germline, CDR1 is WSHSY and CDR2 SAAADI. CDR3 sequence (DNA): TGCGCCAGCAGCCCAACGACAGGGTTGGGGTCCTACGAGCAGTACTTC. Translating gives CASSPTTGLGSYEQYF.

The chain carries TRBV19 and TRBJ2-2; possible D gene TRBD1, 7 bases. The CDR3 sequence is 15 residues long. The V gene lost 5 bases and the J gene lost 6 bases, with 16 bases spanning the gap. Germline CDR1 LNHDA, CDR2 SQIVND (reference sequence). The DNA for the CDR3 is TGTGCCAGTAGTGGGGGGACAGCCCTATCCGGGGAGCTGTTTTTT. Translating gives CASSGGTALSGELFF.

The chain joins TRBV27 to TRBJ2-1, with 7 bases fitting TRBD1. With 10 bases clipped from V and 15 bases from J, the junction kept 3 bases outside the gene matches. This CDR3 has 8 amino acids. The V gene's germline CDR1 is MNHEY and CDR2 SMNVEV (reference sequence). The CDR3 here is CATTGRFF. The CDR3 DNA reads as TGTGCCACGACAGGGCGGTTCTTC.

The chain joins TRBV9 to TRBJ1-1, with D unresolved. The germline CDR1 and CDR2 sequences are SGDLS and YYNGEE. There are 15 residues in the CDR3. Trimming took off 3 bases at V and 0 bases at J, with 12 bases between the two ends. CDR3 amino acids: CASSAEGLLNTEAFF. As DNA, the CDR3 is TGTGCCAGCAGCGCCGAGGGCCTTTTGAACACTGAAGCTTTCTTT. Drawing the rest from reference TRBV9 and TRBJ1-1, the complete variable domain is DSGVTQTPKHLITATGQRVTLRCSPRSGDLSVYWYQQSLDQGLQFLIQYYNGEERAKGNILERFSAQQFPDLHSELNLSSLELGDSALYFCASSAEGLLNTEAFFGQGTRLTVV.

The chain combines TRBV6-5 with TRBJ2-3, with TRBD1 matching 9 bases. The CDR3 extends over 14 amino acids. Looked up from germline, CDR1 is MNHEY and CDR2 is SVGAGI. J gave up 5 bases and V 6 bases, and 6 bases lay outside the gene matches. CDR3 sequence: CASRLGQGIDTQYF. CDR3 sequence (DNA): TGTGCCAGCAGATTGGGACAGGGAATAGATACGCAGTATTTT.

The chain has TRBV4-1 and TRBJ1-2; perhaps TRBD1 as D (5 bases). This CDR3 has 15 amino acids. V shed 1 base and J shed 2 bases, with 11 bases lying between them. The germline gives CDR1 MGHRA, CDR2 YSYEKL. The CDR3 DNA follows: TGCGCCAGCAGCCAAGGGGTCAGGGTAAACTATGGCTACACCTTC. This translates into CASSQGVRVNYGYTF.

The V gene is TRBV12-5, the J gene TRBJ1-3, with a weak D call TRBD1 (6 bases). The V gene lost 1 base and the J gene lost 0 bases, with 13 bases spanning the gap. CDR3 length: 17 amino acids. Per germline, CDR1 LGHNT and CDR2 FRNRAP. The CDR3 loop reads CASGLELGQHSGNTIYF. CDR3 sequence (DNA): TGTGCTAGTGGTTTGGAGTTAGGACAGCACTCTGGAAACACCATATATTTT. Together with reference TRBV12-5 and TRBJ1-3, the CDR3 gives the full variable domain: DARVTQTPRHKVTEMGQEVTMRCQPILGHNTVFWYRQTMMQGLELLAYFRNRAPLDDSGMPKDRFSAEMPDATLATLKIQPSEPRDSAVYFCASGLELGQHSGNTIYFGEGSWLTVV.

In its sample, this clone was seen a few times. The chain uses TRBV27 and TRBJ2-2; TRBD2 agrees at 7 bases. The germline V gene encodes CDR1 MNHEY and CDR2 SMNVEV (reference sequence). The J segment lost 4 bases and the V segment lost 6 bases, leaving 8 bases of the junction unmatched. There are 15 residues in the CDR3. The CDR3 sequence is CASRARAGTTGELFF. The CDR3 bases are TGTGCCAGCAGGGCAAGAGCGGGGACCACCGGGGAGCTGTTTTTT.

This chain links TRBV7-9 with TRBJ2-7; 7 bases match TRBD1. The V gene's germline CDR1 is SEHNR and CDR2 FQNEAQ (reference sequence). Losses at the gene ends were 6 bases for V and 6 bases for J; bases not matched to a gene: 17. CDR3 length: 16 amino acids. CDR3 in DNA: TGTGCCAGCAGGTCACACCATTCCGGGACAGAGGGCGAGCAGTACTTC. Amino acid sequence: CASRSHHSGTEGEQYF. Full variable domain (remainder filled in from reference TRBV7-9 and TRBJ2-7): DTGVSQNPRHKITKRGQNVTFRCDPISEHNRLYWYRQTLGQGPEFLTYFQNEAQLEKSRLLSDRFSAERPKGSFSTLEIQRTEQGDSAMYLCASRSHHSGTEGEQYFGPGTRLTVT.

The V gene is TRBV5-1, the J gene TRBJ2-7; 12 nucleotides align to TRBD1. CDR3 length equals 18 residues. Germline CDR1 is SGHRS and CDR2 is YFSETQ. The V gene end was trimmed by 4 bases and the J gene end by 0 bases; junction bases not matched to a gene: 11. CDR3 DNA: TGCGCCAGCAGCCCGGTCCCGGGACAGGGGGCCAGCTCCTACGAGCAGTACTTC. Its protein is CASSPVPGQGASSYEQYF.

This clone has only a few counts. This sequence joins TRBV5-4 and TRBJ2-2; TRBD2 might be the D (5 bases). Germline assignment: CDR1 SGHNT and CDR2 YYREEE (reference sequence). CDR3 size: 15 residues. Trimming took 6 bases from V and 6 from J, leaving 18 bases between them. The CDR3 region has the DNA TGTGCCAGCACTAGCTTATTAGGATCTTCCGGGGAGCTGTTTTTT. Its protein product is CASTSLLGSSGELFF.